This T cell receptor beta chain was found in a study of CD8 T cells in Susac syndrome. Random hexamers were used to reverse transcribe the RNA input (roughly 0.5 to 1 ug). TCRdb processed the immunoSEQ multiplex PCR reads anew with MiXCR; each CDR3 protein has one entry. Among about 170,000 distinct CDR3 sequences, approximately 95% were seen once, and the ten largest hold about 0.12%. This clonotype was seen once. CD8+ and CD4+ T cells taken from blood had their TCR beta sequenced. Each Susac syndrome patient had definite or probable disease by recently defined criteria. The ends were cut back, 5 bases at V and 4 bases at J, with 18 bases in the middle. The CDR3 loop spans 15 amino acids.

This chain connects TRBV12-3 or TRBV12-4 to TRBJ2-7, with D tentatively TRBD1 or TRBD2 (5 bases each). The origin of this receptor is a human donor with Susac syndrome. Sample: CD4+ T cells from PBMCs. CDR3 nucleotides: TGTGCCAGCAGTCTCCAAACCGGGACGTATTACGAGCAGTACTTC. This sequence encodes CASSLQTGTYYEQYF.